The text below deals with one TCR beta chain. What it binds is unknown. Naive CD8 cells comprised CD45RO-negative, CCR7-positively selected cells, excluding terminally differentiated effector memory CD45RA+ cells. There were no recent acute infections or vaccinations among the donors, who were healthy HIV-negative adults. Among the donors, all were Caucasian adults who lived in Nashville, Tennessee. Deep was the level used in running the assay. Sequencing was performed with immunoSEQ multiplex PCR; in TCRdb, only in-frame clones are kept and a portion is missing. The sample lists about 2.2 million clones; just over 90% were seen once. This record belongs to a study of shared clonotypes between healthy human individuals. Points from the study as a whole: Clonotypes that were shared across a handful of donors made up roughly 5.2% of naive CD4 clonotypes.

This receptor was identified in a man younger than 35 in good health. Some clones in this sample may be carry-over from other donors' samples. The sample was naive CD8+ T cells from PBMCs.

The CDR3 spells CAISSGSANEQFF. CDR3 sequence (DNA): TGTGCCATCAGTAGCGGGAGCGCCAATGAGCAGTTCTTC. This sequence joins TRBV10-3 and TRBJ2-1; 8 bases are shared with TRBD2. The J segment lost 6 bases and the V segment lost 5 bases, leaving 3 bases of the junction unmatched. This CDR3 has 13 residues. Germline V gene lookup returns CDR1 ENHRY and CDR2 SYGVKD.